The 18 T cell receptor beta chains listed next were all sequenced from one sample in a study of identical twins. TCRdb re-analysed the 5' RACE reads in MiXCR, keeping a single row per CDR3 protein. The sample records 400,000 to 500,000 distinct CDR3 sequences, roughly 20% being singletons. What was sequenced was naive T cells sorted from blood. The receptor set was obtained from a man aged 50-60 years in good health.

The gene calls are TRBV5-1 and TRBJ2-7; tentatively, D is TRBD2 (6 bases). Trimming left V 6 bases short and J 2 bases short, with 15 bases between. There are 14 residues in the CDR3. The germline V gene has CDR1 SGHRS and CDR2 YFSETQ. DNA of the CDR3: TGCGCCAGCATGGGAGGTGGCGGCACCTACGAGCAGTACTTC. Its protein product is CASMGGGGTYEQYF.

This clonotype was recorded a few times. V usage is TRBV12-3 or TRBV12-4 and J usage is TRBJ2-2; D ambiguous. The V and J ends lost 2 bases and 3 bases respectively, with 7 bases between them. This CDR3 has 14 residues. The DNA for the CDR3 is TGTGCCAGCAGTTTAAAAGCCTACACCGGGGAGCTGTTTTTT. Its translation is CASSLKAYTGELFF.

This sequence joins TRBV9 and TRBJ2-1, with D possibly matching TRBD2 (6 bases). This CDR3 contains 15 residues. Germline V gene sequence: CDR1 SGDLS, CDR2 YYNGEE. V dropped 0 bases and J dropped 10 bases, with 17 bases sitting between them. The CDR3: CASSVAWDWGGEQFF. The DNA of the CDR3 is TGTGCCAGCAGCGTAGCTTGGGACTGGGGAGGCGAGCAGTTCTTC.

This chain's CDR3 is CASSGTTGRPYEQYF. The CDR3 nucleotides read TGTGCCAGCAGCGGAACGACAGGGCGGCCCTACGAGCAGTACTTC. The genes are TRBV2 and TRBJ2-7; 7 positions agree with TRBD1. CDR1 SNHLY and CDR2 FYNNEI come from the germline V gene. The CDR3 consists of 15 residues. J gave up 2 bases and V 6 bases, and 10 bases lay outside the gene matches.

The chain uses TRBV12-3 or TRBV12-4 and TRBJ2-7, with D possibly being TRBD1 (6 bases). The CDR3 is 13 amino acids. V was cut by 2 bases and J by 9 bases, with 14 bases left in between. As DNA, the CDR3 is TGTGCCAGCAGTTTATCCAGGGGTGGTGTGCAGTACTTC. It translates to CASSLSRGGVQYF.

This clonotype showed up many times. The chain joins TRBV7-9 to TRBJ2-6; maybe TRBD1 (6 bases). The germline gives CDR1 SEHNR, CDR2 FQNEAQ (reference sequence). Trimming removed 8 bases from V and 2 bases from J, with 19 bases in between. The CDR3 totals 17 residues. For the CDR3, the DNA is TGTGCCAGCCCGAAGACAGGTAACATGACTGGGGCCAACGTCCTGACTTTC. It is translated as CASPKTGNMTGANVLTF.

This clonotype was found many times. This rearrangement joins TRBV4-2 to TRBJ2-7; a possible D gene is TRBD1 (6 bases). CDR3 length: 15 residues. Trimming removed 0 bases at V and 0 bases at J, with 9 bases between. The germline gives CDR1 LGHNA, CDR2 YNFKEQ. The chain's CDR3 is CASSQEYRDSYEQYF. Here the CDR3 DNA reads TGTGCCAGCAGCCAAGAATACAGGGACTCCTACGAGCAGTACTTC.

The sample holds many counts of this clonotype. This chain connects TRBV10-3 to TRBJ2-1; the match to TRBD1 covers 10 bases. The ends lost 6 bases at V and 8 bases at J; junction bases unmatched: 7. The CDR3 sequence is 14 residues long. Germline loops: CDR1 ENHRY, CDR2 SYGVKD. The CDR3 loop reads CAISRDRGRDEQFF. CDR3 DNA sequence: TGTGCCATCAGCCGGGACAGGGGTCGGGATGAGCAGTTCTTC.

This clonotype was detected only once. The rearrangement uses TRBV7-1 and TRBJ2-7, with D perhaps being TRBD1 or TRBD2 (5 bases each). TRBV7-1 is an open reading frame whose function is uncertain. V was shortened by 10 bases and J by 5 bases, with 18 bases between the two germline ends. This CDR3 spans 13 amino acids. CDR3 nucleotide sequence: TGTGCCACCGAGATGGGTAGGGGAGACGAGCAGTACTTC. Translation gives CATEMGRGDEQYF.

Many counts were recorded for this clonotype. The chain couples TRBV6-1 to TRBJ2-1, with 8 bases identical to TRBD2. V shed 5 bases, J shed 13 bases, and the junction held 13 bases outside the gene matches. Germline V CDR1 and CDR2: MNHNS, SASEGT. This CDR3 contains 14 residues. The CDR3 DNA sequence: TGTGCCAGCAGTATAGCGGGGCTCCCCAGGGAACAGTTCTTC. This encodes CASSIAGLPREQFF.

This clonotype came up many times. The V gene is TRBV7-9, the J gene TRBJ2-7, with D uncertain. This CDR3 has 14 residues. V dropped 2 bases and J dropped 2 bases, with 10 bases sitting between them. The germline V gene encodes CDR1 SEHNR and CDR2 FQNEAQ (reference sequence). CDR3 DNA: TGTGCCAGCAGCTTATTGATTGGAACCTACGAGCAGTACTTC. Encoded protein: CASSLLIGTYEQYF. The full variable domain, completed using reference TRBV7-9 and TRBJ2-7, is DTGVSQNPRHKITKRGQNVTFRCDPISEHNRLYWYRQTLGQGPEFLTYFQNEAQLEKSRLLSDRFSAERPKGSFSTLEIQRTEQGDSAMYLCASSLLIGTYEQYFGPGTRLTVT.

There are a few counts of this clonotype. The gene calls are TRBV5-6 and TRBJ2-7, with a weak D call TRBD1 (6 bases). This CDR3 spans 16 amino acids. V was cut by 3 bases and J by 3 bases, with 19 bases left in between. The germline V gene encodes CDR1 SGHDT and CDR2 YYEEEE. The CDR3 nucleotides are TGTGCCAGCAGCTCTCCGACAGGCCGAGTTCTCTACGAGCAGTACTTC. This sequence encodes CASSSPTGRVLYEQYF.

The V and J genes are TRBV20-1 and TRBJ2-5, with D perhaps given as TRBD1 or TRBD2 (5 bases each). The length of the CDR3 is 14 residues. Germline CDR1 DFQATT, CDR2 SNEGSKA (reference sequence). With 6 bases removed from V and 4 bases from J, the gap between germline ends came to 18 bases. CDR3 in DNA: TGCAGTGCCACCGGGACCACGGTATTAGAGACCCAGTACTTC. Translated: CSATGTTVLETQYF.

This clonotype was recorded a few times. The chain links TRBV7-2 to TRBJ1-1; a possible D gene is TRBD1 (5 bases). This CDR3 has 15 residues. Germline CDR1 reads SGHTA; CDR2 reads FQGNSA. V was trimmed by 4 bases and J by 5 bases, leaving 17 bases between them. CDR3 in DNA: TGTGCCAGCAGCTCTACTTCCGGGGGATGGACTGAAGCTTTCTTT. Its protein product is CASSSTSGGWTEAFF.

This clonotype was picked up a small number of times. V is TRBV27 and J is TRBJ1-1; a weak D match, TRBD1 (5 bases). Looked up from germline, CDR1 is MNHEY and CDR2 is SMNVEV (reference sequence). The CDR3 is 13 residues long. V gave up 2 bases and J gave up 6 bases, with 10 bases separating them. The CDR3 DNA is TGTGCCAGCAGTTTAAAAGGGGCCCCTGAAGCTTTCTTT. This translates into CASSLKGAPEAFF.

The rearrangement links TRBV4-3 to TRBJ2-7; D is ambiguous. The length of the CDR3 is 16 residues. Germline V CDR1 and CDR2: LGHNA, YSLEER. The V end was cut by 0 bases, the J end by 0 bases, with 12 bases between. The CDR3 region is CASSQDLGMLSYEQYF. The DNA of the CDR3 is TGCGCCAGCAGCCAAGATTTGGGAATGCTCTCCTACGAGCAGTACTTC.

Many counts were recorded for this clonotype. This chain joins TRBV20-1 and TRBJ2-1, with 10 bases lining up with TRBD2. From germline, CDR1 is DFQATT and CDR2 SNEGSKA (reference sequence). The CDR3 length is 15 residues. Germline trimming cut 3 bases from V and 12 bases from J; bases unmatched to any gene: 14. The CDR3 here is CSARASGSFGDRQFF. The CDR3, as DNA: TGCAGTGCTAGGGCTAGCGGGAGCTTCGGGGATCGGCAGTTCTTC.

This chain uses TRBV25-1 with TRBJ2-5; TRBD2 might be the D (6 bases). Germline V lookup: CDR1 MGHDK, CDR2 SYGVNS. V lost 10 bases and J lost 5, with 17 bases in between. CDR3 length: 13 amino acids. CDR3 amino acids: CATTPGVGETQYF. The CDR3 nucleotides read TGTGCCACCACGCCGGGAGTGGGGGAGACCCAGTACTTC.